Each of the 21 T cell receptor beta chains below was sequenced from the same sample in a study of response to subunit inactivated influenza vaccine. Via MiXCR, TCRdb re-called the RT-PCR reads, giving one row per CDR3 protein. The data contain 200,000 to 250,000 distinct CDR3 sequences, more than 10% of them seen just once; the ten biggest clones take up approximately 8.3%. The sequencing used non-naive T cells sorted from PBMCs, collected around 15 days before vaccination. The receptor set was obtained from a man in his fifties who received an inactivated influenza vaccine.

In this sample, this clonotype turned up many times. The V call is TRBV7-2, the J call TRBJ2-7; D is ambiguous. Germline V gives CDR1 SGHTA, CDR2 FQGNSA. This CDR3 has 13 residues. V was pared by 1 base and J by 3 bases, with 7 bases between. The CDR3: CASSLGPDYEQYF. In DNA form, the CDR3 reads TGTGCCAGCAGCTTAGGCCCCGACTACGAGCAGTACTTC. Full variable domain (rest looked up from reference TRBV7-2 and TRBJ2-7): GAGVSQSPSNKVTEKGKDVELRCDPISGHTALYWYRQSLGQGLEFLIYFQGNSAPDKSGLPSDRFSAERTGGSVSTLTIQRTQQEDSAVYLCASSLGPDYEQYFGPGTRLTVT.

This clonotype was observed a few times. This chain's CDR3 is CASTTLDGSLDHPSDGKYF. CDR3 sequence (DNA): TGTGCCAGCACTACCCTCGACGGTAGTCTTGACCACCCCTCAGACGGAAAGTATTTT. This sequence joins TRBV13 and TRBJ2-3; D gene ambiguous. This CDR3 comprises 19 residues. V was cut by 7 bases and J by 13 bases, with 39 bases left in between. CDR1 and CDR2 (germline): PRHDT, FYEKMQ (reference sequence).

At least ten counts were recorded for this clonotype. The V call is TRBV15, the J call TRBJ2-7, with 8 bases that match TRBD2. Germline V gives CDR1 LNHNV, CDR2 YYDKDF (reference sequence). The CDR3 is 16 residues long. V shed 0 bases and J 1 base; nucleotides not matched to a gene: 5. The CDR3 sequence: CATSRDWAGGSYEQYF. The CDR3 region has the DNA TGTGCCACCAGCAGAGATTGGGCGGGAGGATCCTACGAGCAGTACTTC.

This clonotype was found a few times. The chain uses TRBV14 and TRBJ2-1, with 8 positions matching TRBD2. The CDR3 covers 16 residues. Germline values: CDR1 SGHDN, CDR2 FVKESK. The V and J ends lost 4 bases and 8 bases, in that order; junction bases with no gene match: 13. The CDR3 sequence: CASSPGMGLAGHEQFF. The CDR3 region has the DNA TGTGCCAGCAGCCCCGGAATGGGTCTAGCGGGTCATGAGCAGTTCTTC. Full variable domain (rest looked up from reference TRBV14 and TRBJ2-1): EAGVTQFPSHSVIEKGQTVTLRCDPISGHDNLYWYRRVMGKEIKFLLHFVKESKQDESGMPNNRFLAERTGGTYSTLKVQPAELEDSGVYFCASSPGMGLAGHEQFFGPGTRLTVL.

As regards this clonotype: Being one base from a much bigger clone, this may be a read error. The rearrangement uses TRBV29-1 and TRBJ2-3; D may correspond to TRBD1 or TRBD2 (5 bases each). This CDR3 is 16 amino acids long. Germline-derived CDR1 and CDR2 are SQVTM and ANQGSEA. V shed 0 bases and J shed 2 bases, with 15 bases lying between them. CDR3 coding DNA: TGCAGCGTTGAAGATTTTACGGGACGGACCACAGATACGCAGTATTTT. Residues: CSVEDFTGRTTDTQYF.

This clonotype was seen a handful of times. The chain links TRBV10-2 to TRBJ2-1; 13 nucleotides align to TRBD2. CDR1 and CDR2 (germline): WSHSY, SAAADI. Trimming cost V 4 bases and J 6 bases; bases outside gene matches: 3. CDR3 length: 15 amino acids. This chain's CDR3 is CASSALAGGRNEQFF. The CDR3 bases are TGCGCCAGCAGTGCACTAGCGGGGGGGCGCAATGAGCAGTTCTTC.

This clonotype occurred a few times. The CDR3 nucleotides are TGTGCCAGCAGTGAAGTTGTGGGACTAGCGTACGAGCAGTACTTC. Its translation: CASSEVVGLAYEQYF. This chain uses TRBV2 with TRBJ2-7, with 10 bases lining up with TRBD2. The length of the CDR3 is 15 residues. CDR1 is SNHLY, CDR2 FYNNEI, per germline. V dropped 1 base and J dropped 4; count of bases not matched to a gene: 4.

The chain combines TRBV7-2 with TRBJ1-2; the D is unclear. V was cut by 5 bases and J by 8 bases, with 15 bases left in between. The CDR3 has 13 residues. Germline V lookup: CDR1 SGHTA, CDR2 FQGNSA. CDR3 coding DNA: TGTGCCAGCAGCCCACTACGGTCGGGAGGCTACACCTTC. Amino acid sequence: CASSPLRSGGYTF.

This clonotype was seen at least ten times. The chain carries TRBV3-1 and TRBJ1-3, with TRBD1 matching 7 bases. CDR3 size: 15 residues. V lost 6 bases to trimming and J lost 2 bases; unmatched junction nucleotides: 7. CDR1 and CDR2 (germline): LGHDT, YNNKEL (reference sequence). The chain's CDR3 is CASSDRVRAGNTIYF. As DNA, the CDR3 is TGTGCCAGCAGTGACAGGGTGCGAGCTGGAAACACCATATATTTT. The whole variable domain, remainder taken from reference TRBV3-1 and TRBJ1-3, is DTAVSQTPKYLVTQMGNDKSIKCEQNLGHDTMYWYKQDSKKFLKIMFSYNNKELIINETVPNRFSPKSPDKAHLNLHINSLELGDSAVYFCASSDRVRAGNTIYFGEGSWLTVV.

Ten or more counts support this clonotype. The CDR3 sequence is CASSLVGQGYEQYF. CDR3 bases: TGTGCCAGCAGCTTAGTTGGCCAGGGCTACGAGCAGTACTTC. The chain has TRBV7-2 and TRBJ2-7; D possibly corresponds to TRBD1 (5 bases). In germline, CDR1 is SGHTA, CDR2 FQGNSA. The CDR3 loop spans 14 amino acids. Trimming took off 1 base at V and 3 bases at J, with 10 bases between the two ends.

This clonotype appeared a few times. The chain carries TRBV7-2 and TRBJ2-5, with D unresolved. V lost 5 bases to trimming and J lost 4 bases, with 14 bases between them. CDR1 and CDR2 (germline): SGHTA, FQGNSA. The CDR3 is 14 residues long. The CDR3 DNA follows: TGTGCCAGCAGCCATCATACCCCCCCAGAGACCCAGTACTTC. Residues: CASSHHTPPETQYF. Variable domain in full (rest from reference TRBV7-2 and TRBJ2-5): GAGVSQSPSNKVTEKGKDVELRCDPISGHTALYWYRQSLGQGLEFLIYFQGNSAPDKSGLPSDRFSAERTGGSVSTLTIQRTQQEDSAVYLCASSHHTPPETQYFGPGTRLLVL.

This clonotype has a count of ten or more. The chain joins TRBV5-5 to TRBJ1-1; 8 bases agree with TRBD1. CDR3 size: 15 residues. Losses at the gene ends were 1 base for V and 1 base for J; bases not matched to a gene: 3. Germline CDR1 reads SGHKS; CDR2 reads YYEKEE (reference sequence). The CDR3 DNA sequence: TGTGCCAGCAGCTTGCAGGGGGCGGGGAACACTGAAGCTTTCTTT. Translation gives CASSLQGAGNTEAFF.

This clonotype has a count of ten or more. This sequence joins TRBV4-2 and TRBJ1-1; D not certain. V gave up 0 bases and J gave up 0 bases, with 8 bases separating them. The V gene's germline CDR1 is LGHNA and CDR2 YNFKEQ. The CDR3 consists of 15 residues. CDR3 residues: CASSQDLLLNTEAFF. As DNA, the CDR3 is TGTGCCAGCAGCCAAGATCTTCTATTGAACACTGAAGCTTTCTTT.

This clonotype was detected many times. V gene TRBV3-1 combines with J gene TRBJ1-5; possibly TRBD1 for D (5 bases). Looked up from germline, CDR1 is LGHDT and CDR2 is YNNKEL (reference sequence). Trimming took off 0 bases at V and 6 bases at J, with 12 bases between the two ends. This CDR3 is 15 amino acids long. CDR3: CASSQDLRGSQPQHF. The CDR3, as DNA: TGTGCCAGCAGCCAAGATCTCCGGGGCAGTCAGCCCCAGCATTTT.

The chain is built from TRBV7-9 and TRBJ1-2; tentatively, D is TRBD1 (6 bases). V was clipped by 1 base and J by 2 bases, with 8 bases between them. The CDR3 extends over 14 amino acids. The germline CDR1 and CDR2 sequences are SEHNR and FQNEAQ (reference sequence). The CDR3 nucleotides are TGTGCCAGCAGCTTAGAGGGGGGAAACTATGGCTACACCTTC. This gives the protein CASSLEGGNYGYTF.

Only a few counts were recorded for this clonotype. This chain joins TRBV15 and TRBJ1-5; TRBD1 matches at 9 bases. V was pared by 5 bases and J by 3 bases, with 5 bases of the junction left unmatched. This CDR3 is built from 15 residues. Germline-derived CDR1 and CDR2 are LNHNV and YYDKDF (reference sequence). This CDR3 reads CATSAGQGYNQPQHF. The CDR3 DNA reads TGTGCCACCAGCGCAGGACAGGGGTACAATCAGCCCCAGCATTTT.

V usage is TRBV20-1 and J usage is TRBJ1-1, with TRBD1 matching 7 bases. This CDR3 region has 13 residues. V shed 0 bases and J 10 bases; nucleotides not matched to a gene: 8. The germline CDR1 and CDR2 sequences are DFQATT and SNEGSKA (reference sequence). The CDR3 loop reads CSARDPQGDGAFF. As DNA, the CDR3 is TGCAGTGCTAGAGATCCGCAGGGGGATGGAGCTTTCTTT.

The sample holds many counts of this clonotype. CDR3 residues: CASSQAEYSNQPQHF. CDR3 bases: TGCGCCAGCAGCCAAGCGGAATATAGCAATCAGCCCCAGCATTTT. The V call is TRBV4-1, the J call TRBJ1-5; no clear D. The CDR3 is 15 residues long. Between the trimmed V and J ends, which lost 1 base and 0 bases, there was a span of 7 bases. The germline CDR1 and CDR2 sequences are MGHRA and YSYEKL.

The chain couples TRBV27 to TRBJ1-6; 8 nucleotides align to TRBD1. The CDR3 has 15 residues. Trimming took 2 bases from V and 7 from J; bases not matched to a gene: 4. CDR1 MNHEY and CDR2 SMNVEV come from the germline V gene (reference sequence). The CDR3 here is CASSLGTGQNSPLHF. For the CDR3, the DNA is TGTGCCAGCAGTTTAGGGACAGGCCAAAATTCACCCCTCCACTTT.

In this sample, this clonotype turned up a few times. The gene calls are TRBV7-9 and TRBJ2-2; 9 nucleotides line up with TRBD1. There are 14 residues in the CDR3. With V trimmed by 6 bases and J by 1 base, 0 bases remained unmatched. Germline CDR1 SEHNR, CDR2 FQNEAQ (reference sequence). For the CDR3, the DNA is TGTGCCAGCAGGGGACAGGGGAACACCGGGGAGCTGTTTTTT. Residues: CASRGQGNTGELFF.

This clonotype was counted only a few times. The chain links TRBV9 to TRBJ2-3, with no clear D. CDR1 is SGDLS, CDR2 YYNGEE, per germline. V gave up 3 bases and J gave up 5 bases, with 10 bases separating them. The CDR3 covers 13 residues. CDR3 amino acids: CASSASRVDTQYF. CDR3 sequence (DNA): TGTGCCAGCAGCGCATCTAGGGTAGATACGCAGTATTTT.